Listed below are T cell receptor beta chains from one sample, sequenced in a study of T cells in localized non-small cell lung cancer. Assay used: immunoSEQ multiplex PCR; TCRdb lists only in-frame clones, some missing. The data hold approximately 150,000 clones, with about 89% observed a single time. The sequenced sample was peripheral blood, obtained before any cancer treatment. Receptors were obtained from a female donor aged 60 or older with stage I lung adenocarcinoma. CDR3s include the opening cysteine and the closing phenylalanine or tryptophan. The D gene is left open where the match is weak. Not every row has a clone size; where given, it reads once, few, many or a size class.

size,V,J,D,CDR3,DNA
NA,TRBV6-6,TRBJ2-1,NA,CASSYPSDEQFF,TGTGCCAGCAGTTACCCTAGCGATGAGCAGTTCTTC
NA,TRBV6-5,TRBJ1-2,NA,CASSYDRDRYGYTF,TGTGCCAGCAGTTACGACCGCGACAGATATGGCTACACCTTC
NA,TRBV7-3,TRBJ2-1,TRBD2,CASSRLAEYNEQFF,TGTGCCAGCAGCCGACTAGCCGAATACAATGAGCAGTTCTTC
NA,TRBV6-5,TRBJ1-1,NA,CASSSGGHTEAFF,TGTGCCAGCAGTTCGGGGGGGCACACTGAAGCTTTCTTT
few,TRBV2,TRBJ1-1,TRBD1,CASRPPEGQAGAFF,TGTGCCAGCCGACCACCGGAGGGACAGGCGGGCGCTTTCTTT
NA,TRBV9,TRBJ2-3,TRBD2,CASSTSGRSQDTQYF,TGTGCCAGCAGCACTAGCGGCAGGAGCCAGGATACGCAGTATTTT
NA,TRBV5-4,TRBJ1-4,NA,CASRTGGEAPNEKLFF,TGTGCCAGCAGAACTGGGGGGGAAGCACCTAATGAAAAACTGTTTTTT
NA,TRBV5-5,TRBJ1-1,NA,CASSFSRQWAEAFF,TGTGCCAGCAGCTTTTCCCGGCAGTGGGCCGAAGCTTTCTTT
NA,TRBV29-1,TRBJ1-2,TRBD1,CSAPGQGDYGYTF,TGCAGCGCCCCGGGACAGGGGGACTATGGCTACACCTTC
NA,TRBV7-8,TRBJ2-5,TRBD2,CASSARTSGRGIHETQYF,TGTGCCAGCAGCGCCCGGACTAGCGGGAGAGGCATACATGAGACCCAGTACTTC
NA,TRBV6-5,TRBJ1-4,NA,CASSLTGGNEKLFF,TGTGCCAGCAGTCTGACAGGAGGGAATGAAAAACTGTTTTTT
NA,TRBV10-1,TRBJ2-7,NA,CASSPGDFGGSYEQYF,TGCGCCAGCAGCCCGGGTGATTTCGGGGGATCCTACGAGCAGTACTTC
NA,TRBV6-5,TRBJ2-1,TRBD1,CASSGRTGYNEQFF,TGTGCCAGCAGTGGTCGGACAGGTTACAATGAGCAGTTCTTC
NA,TRBV5-4,TRBJ2-1,TRBD2,CASSPGTSWDEQFF,TGTGCCAGCAGCCCCGGGACTAGCTGGGATGAGCAGTTCTTC
once,TRBV19,TRBJ1-5,NA,CASSRTELPLNQPQHF,TGTGCCAGTAGTAGGACAGAGCTACCCCTCAATCAGCCCCAGCATTTT
NA,TRBV19,TRBJ2-2,NA,CASSIRPLITGELFF,TGTGCCAGTAGTATCCGGCCCCTGATCACCGGGGAGCTGTTTTTT
NA,TRBV23-1,TRBJ2-7,TRBD2,CASSPPGLAPYEQYF,TGCGCCAGCAGTCCTCCGGGACTAGCCCCGTACGAGCAGTACTTC
NA,TRBV28,TRBJ2-7,NA,CASSSLYTTSNEQYF,TGTGCCAGCAGTTCCCTATATACGACTAGTAACGAGCAGTACTTC
many,TRBV7-9,TRBJ2-7,NA,CASSLNSAVHEQYF,TGTGCCAGCAGCTTAAATTCTGCCGTCCACGAGCAGTACTTC
NA,TRBV2,TRBJ1-1,NA,CASRDDGVTEAFF,TGTGCCAGCAGGGATGACGGAGTCACTGAAGCTTTCTTT
once,TRBV6-1,TRBJ2-3,NA,CASSARALPTDTQYF,TGTGCCAGCAGTGCCCGAGCACTACCCACAGATACGCAGTATTTT
NA,TRBV7-2,TRBJ2-5,NA,CASSSGLYQETQYF,TGTGCCAGCAGCTCGGGGTTGTACCAAGAGACCCAGTACTTC
NA,TRBV11-2,TRBJ2-5,TRBD1,CASSRDSQETQYF,TGTGCCAGCAGCCGGGACAGCCAAGAGACCCAGTACTTC
NA,TRBV28,TRBJ2-7,NA,CASSLETVGVYEQYF,TGTGCCAGCAGTTTAGAGACCGTAGGGGTCTACGAGCAGTACTTC
NA,TRBV10-1,TRBJ2-5,TRBD2,CASSEAGGPMETQYF,TGCGCCAGCAGTGAAGCGGGAGGGCCCATGGAGACCCAGTACTTC
NA,TRBV10-3,TRBJ2-7,TRBD2,CAIRPTSGSYEQYF,TGTGCCATCAGACCTACTAGCGGCTCCTACGAGCAGTACTTC
NA,TRBV9,TRBJ1-2,NA,CASSQTNYGYTF,TGTGCCAGCAGCCAAACTAACTATGGCTACACCTTC
NA,TRBV4-2,TRBJ1-1,NA,CASSHVTGTQGTEAFF,TGTGCCAGCAGCCATGTTACCGGGACCCAGGGAACTGAAGCTTTCTTT
NA,TRBV30,TRBJ2-1,TRBD2,CAWSAREGLFSEQFF,TGTGCCTGGAGTGCGCGGGAGGGCTTATTCTCTGAGCAGTTCTTC
few,TRBV30,TRBJ2-4,NA,CAWRQGNGNIQYF,TGTGCCTGGAGGCAGGGGAACGGAAACATTCAGTACTTC
NA,TRBV5-1,TRBJ2-1,TRBD2,CASSSGTSYNEQFF,TGCGCCAGCAGCTCTGGGACTAGCTACAATGAGCAGTTCTTC
NA,TRBV30,TRBJ1-2,NA,CARKGGTTNYGYTF,TGTGCCAGAAAAGGGGGGACAACTAACTATGGCTACACCTTC
NA,TRBV6-6,TRBJ2-7,NA,CASRATYEQYF,TGTGCCAGCCGGGCGACCTACGAGCAGTACTTC
NA,TRBV5-5,TRBJ1-2,NA,CASSLEWDPGPTF,TGTGCCAGCAGCTTGGAGTGGGATCCGGGTCCCACCTTC
NA,TRBV19,TRBJ1-5,NA,CASSGRIQPQHF,TGTGCCAGTAGCGGAAGAATTCAGCCCCAGCATTTT
NA,TRBV5-1,TRBJ2-1,TRBD2,CASSPIPQLTSGRGNEQFF,TGCGCCAGCAGCCCGATCCCCCAACTTACTAGCGGGAGGGGCAATGAGCAGTTCTTC
NA,TRBV12-5,TRBJ2-1,TRBD2,CASGKEGLASGEQFF,TGTGCTAGTGGTAAAGAGGGACTAGCCTCGGGTGAGCAGTTCTTC
NA,TRBV6-5,TRBJ2-7,NA,CASSYSRAIYEQYF,TGTGCCAGCAGTTACAGTAGGGCCATCTACGAGCAGTACTTC
NA,TRBV7-9,TRBJ2-7,TRBD1,CASSRRQGIDYEQYF,TGTGCCAGCAGCCGTAGACAGGGAATCGACTACGAGCAGTACTTC
NA,TRBV19,TRBJ2-7,TRBD2,CASSISGLPVDPYEQYF,TGTGCCAGTAGTATCTCGGGACTACCGGTCGACCCCTACGAGCAGTACTTC
NA,TRBV5-1,TRBJ1-2,NA,CASSLAQPNYGYTF,TGCGCCAGCAGCTTGGCGCAGCCCAACTATGGCTACACCTTC
NA,TRBV7-3,TRBJ1-2,TRBD1,CASSPTGVLGGYTF,TGTGCCAGCAGCCCGACAGGGGTACTTGGTGGCTACACCTTC
NA,TRBV4-1,TRBJ1-1,NA,CASSPRGGAAMNTEAFF,TGCGCCAGCAGCCCTAGGGGAGGCGCTGCCATGAACACTGAAGCTTTCTTT
NA,TRBV7-3,TRBJ2-2,TRBD1,CASSLTGAGGELFF,TGTGCCAGCAGTTTGACAGGGGCCGGCGGGGAGCTGTTTTTT
NA,TRBV21-1,TRBJ1-3,NA,CASSKGGTGLNSGNTIYF,TGTGCCAGCAGCAAAGGGGGGACAGGGTTAAATTCCGGAAACACCATATATTTT
NA,TRBV28,TRBJ1-5,NA,CASSPQRGASNQPQHF,TGTGCCAGCAGCCCGCAGCGGGGGGCTAGCAATCAGCCCCAGCATTTT
once,TRBV27,TRBJ2-5,NA,CASSNLAGQETQYF,TGTGCCAGCAGCAACCTCGCCGGGCAAGAGACCCAGTACTTC
NA,TRBV2,TRBJ1-2,NA,CASRADVKNYGYTF,TGTGCCAGCAGGGCAGATGTTAAGAACTATGGCTACACCTTC
NA,TRBV19,TRBJ2-7,TRBD2,CASSLQGPSLAGENEQYF,TGTGCCAGTAGTTTACAGGGGCCTTCACTAGCGGGAGAGAACGAGCAGTACTTC
NA,TRBV6-6,TRBJ2-3,TRBD2,CASSSPGLAYTDTQYF,TGTGCCAGCAGTAGTCCGGGACTAGCTTACACAGATACGCAGTATTTT